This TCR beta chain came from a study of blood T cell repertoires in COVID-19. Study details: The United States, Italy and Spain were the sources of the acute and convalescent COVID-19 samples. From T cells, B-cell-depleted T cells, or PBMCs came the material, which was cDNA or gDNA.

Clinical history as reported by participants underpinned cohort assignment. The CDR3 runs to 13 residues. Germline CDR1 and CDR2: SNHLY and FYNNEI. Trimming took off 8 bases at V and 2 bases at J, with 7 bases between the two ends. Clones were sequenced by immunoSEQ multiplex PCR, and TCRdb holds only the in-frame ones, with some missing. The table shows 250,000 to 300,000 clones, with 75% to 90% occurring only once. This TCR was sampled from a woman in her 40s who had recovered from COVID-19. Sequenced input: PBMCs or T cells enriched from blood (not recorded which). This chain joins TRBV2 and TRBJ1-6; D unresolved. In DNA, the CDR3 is TGTGCCAGCCATAGCACCTATAATTCACCCCTCCACTTT. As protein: CASHSTYNSPLHF. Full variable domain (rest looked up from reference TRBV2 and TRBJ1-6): EPEVTQTPSHQVTQMGQEVILRCVPISNHLYFYWYRQILGQKVEFLVSFYNNEISEKSEIFDDQFSVERPDGSNFTLKIRSTKLEDSAMYFCASHSTYNSPLHFGNGTRLTVT.